This T cell receptor (beta chain) was captured in a study of Ad26.COV2.S vaccination and SARS-CoV-2 variants (dated by TCRdb to the early 2020s). General notes on the study: Vaccine-arm donors came from COV1001, a multicentre, randomized, double-blind, placebo-controlled phase I-IIa trial of Ad26.COV2.S in healthy adults. TCRbeta repertoire sequencing served as the tool for gauging how specific and how broad the SARS-CoV-2-reactive T cell receptors were following Ad26.COV2.S vaccination. Participants in the trial were split at random into five groups of five each, receiving low-dose or high-dose Ad26.COV2.S once or twice, or else placebo on both occasions. Dosing of Ad26.COV2.S was intramuscular, at either 5x10^10 or 1x10^11 viral particles, delivered as one shot or as two shots spaced 56 days apart. Blinding of investigators to trial group allocation was maintained during experiments and outcome assessment. A total of approximately 30 samples were included in the TCR-sequenced set, comprising around 19 Ad26.COV2.S vaccine recipients, 5 placebo recipients and 8 SARS-CoV-2 convalescent individuals.

The germline V end is reduced by 5 bases and the J end by 2 bases; junction bases left unmatched: 8. The germline V gene yields MDHEN for CDR1 and SYDVKM for CDR2. The CDR3 contains 15 residues, cysteine and phenylalanine counted. Only the CDR3 portion is preserved as DNA: 45 bases, with reading frame beginning at the first base. Overall results and qualifications from the work: Compared with placebo recipients, Ad26.COV2.S recipients showed higher spike-specific TCR breadth (P = 0.0014). The study was not powered to compare responses between vaccine doses or regimens. Substantial breadth of spike-specific CD8+ and CD4+ T cell responses was reported after vaccination. It was noted by the authors that total T cell responses may have been underestimated by the TCR breadth and depth analyses. Vaccine and placebo recipients had similar non-spike TCR breadth, a finding consistent with the vaccine containing only spike.

Interpreted using the paper, the treatment or condition label stands for: around 19 received Ad26.COV2.S at low or high dose, single or two shots; a few received placebo; per-sample allocation not given. Repertoires of vaccine and placebo recipients were sequenced from samples taken on day 63 after the first injection. In Cohort 1b, fewer than 30 adults aged 18-55 years were enrolled at a single site in Boston, USA, between 29 July and 7 August 2020. Ad26.COV2.S consisted of a replication-incompetent adenovirus type 26 vector by which a prefusion-stabilized SARS-CoV-2 spike protein from the original Wuhan strain was expressed. The immunoSEQ Assay was the method used to sequence TCRbeta CDR3 regions. After extraction, genomic DNA underwent amplification by bias-controlled multiplex PCR, followed by high-throughput sequencing. On the authors' methods: To quantify the absolute abundance of each unique TCRbeta CDR3 region, sequences were collapsed and filtered. T cell fraction was estimated by normalizing TCRbeta template counts to usable DNA, with usable DNA measured through amplification of reference genes found in all nucleated cells. Repertoire TCRs were annotated as SARS-CoV-2-specific when V gene, CDR3 amino acid sequence and J gene were exactly matched to a known reactive TCR set. The reference SARS-CoV-2 TCR set was derived from MIRA and filtered for enrichment in COVID-19-positive ImmuneCODE repertoires, a step that removed public or cross-reactive TCRs. Based on the MIRA antigens, annotated TCRs were further analysed at the level of specific ORF or position within ORF. Breadth was defined as the number of annotated unique rearrangements divided by the total number of unique productive rearrangements, and depth was defined as the summed frequency of the annotated unique rearrangements. Two-sided Wilcoxon rank-sum tests were applied when comparing TCR breadth between groups. TCRdb stores this immuneACCESS table with in-frame sequences only. Part of the clones is absent; in the studies checked, under half of the shortfall reflects unresolved V genes, and no reason is known for the rest. V, J and clone size are those of that table, while D and trimming were read from the DNA. This sample gives 300,000 to 450,000 clones in total; more than 75% of them show up just once. The ten largest account for 3% to 4% of the sample.

As regards this clone: This clone's antigen is unknown. Base-call qualities are not available, and no considerably larger clone is one nucleotide away.

Here the chain combines TRBV28 and TRBJ2-5; the junction holds 7 bases that match TRBD2. This receptor was taken from a person aged 18-60 years who received the Ad26.COV2.S COVID-19 vaccine or a placebo. Sequences were derived from peripheral blood, sampled in a trial of Ad26.COV2.S vaccine versus placebo. At the DNA level, the sequence is TGTGCCAGCAGTAGGGCGGGAGTAGGACAAGAGACCCAGTACTTC. Its protein reads: CASSRAGVGQETQYF.